This entry describes one TCR beta chain. Its antigen is undetermined. Original processing notes: Junction-only sequences produced by ImmunoSEQ had no quality scores, so filtering differed. The protocol was immunoSEQ multiplex PCR, while the TCRdb copy is restricted to in-frame clones and leaves out a portion. The DNA gave D and trimming, while V, J and clone size come from that table. Among 2 million to 3 million clones listed, approximately 90% were seen once. This entry is derived from a study of shared clonotypes between healthy human individuals. Germline CDR1 SGHRS, CDR2 YFSETQ. Trimming removed 4 bases from V and 3 bases from J; junction bases left unmatched: 7. The length of the CDR3 is 16 residues. Study-wide findings and caveats: Generation probabilities of non-shared clonotypes were lower (relative to those shared by all four donors).

The sample taken for sequencing was naive CD4+ T cells sorted from blood. The subset denotes: CD45RA+ positively selected. This chain links TRBV5-1 with TRBJ2-1; 10 nucleotides agree with TRBD2. The source is a man between 18 and 29 years old in good health. This chain's CDR3 is CASSAERGGNYNEQFF. The CDR3 DNA follows: TGCGCCAGCAGCGCGGAGCGGGGGGGAAACTACAATGAGCAGTTCTTC.